This TCR beta chain comes out of a study of tumor-infiltrating lymphocytes in primary liver carcinoma. Study at large: Each of the samples returned roughly 3.65 to 7.5 million productive TCRbeta reads (a yield similar across tissue types).

CDR3 size: 16 residues. In germline, CDR1 is MDHEN, CDR2 SYDVKM. A note on this clonotype: Its cognate antigen is unknown. One end of the junction does not line up with germline, which may come from a read error.

Total RNA (about 500 ng) served as template for TCR beta cDNA synthesis primed by a constant-region primer. Each TCR beta library was derived from three nested multiplex PCR rounds that employed slightly modified ARM-PCR. TRBV1-TRBV30 forward and Cbeta reverse primers drove the first two approximately 11-cycle rounds. TCRdb fed the multiplex PCR reads into MiXCR, producing one record per CDR3 protein. The table lists tens of thousands of distinct CDR3 sequences, around 80% of them singletons. Each 20-30 mg portion of unsorted bulk tissue served as the source for co-extraction of RNA and DNA. By surgical resection, the patients were treated for their primary liver carcinoma. Notes on the study in general: Tumor top-250-clone fractions significantly exceeded those of blood (p = 0.039).

The sample comprised tumor-adjacent normal liver tissue. The rearrangement joins TRBV28 to TRBJ1-4, with D uncertain. The receptor was derived from a man aged 35-49 years with primary liver carcinoma and hepatitis B virus infection. The CDR3 protein is CVSTSFPGPNPEKLFF. CDR3 sequence (DNA): TGTGTCAGCACCTCCTTCCCTGGACCGAACCCTGAAAAACTGTTTTTT.